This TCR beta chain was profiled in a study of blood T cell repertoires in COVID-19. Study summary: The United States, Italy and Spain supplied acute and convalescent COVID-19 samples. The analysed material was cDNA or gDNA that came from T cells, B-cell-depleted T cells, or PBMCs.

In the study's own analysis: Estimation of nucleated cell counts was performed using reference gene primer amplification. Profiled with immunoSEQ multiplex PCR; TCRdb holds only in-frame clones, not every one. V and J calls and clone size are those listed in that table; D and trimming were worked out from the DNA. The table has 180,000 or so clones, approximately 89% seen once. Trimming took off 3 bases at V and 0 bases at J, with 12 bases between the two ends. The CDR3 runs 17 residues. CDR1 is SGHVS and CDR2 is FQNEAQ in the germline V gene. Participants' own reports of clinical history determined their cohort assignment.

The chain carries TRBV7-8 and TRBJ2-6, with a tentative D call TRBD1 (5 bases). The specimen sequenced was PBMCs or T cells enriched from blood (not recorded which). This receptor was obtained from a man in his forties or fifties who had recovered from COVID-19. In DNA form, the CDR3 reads TGTGCCAGCAGCTTCAGGACAAGGAGCTCTGGGGCCAACGTCCTGACTTTC. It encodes CASSFRTRSSGANVLTF.